This T cell receptor beta chain was documented in a study of vaccination effects on CD4 cells after COVID-19. Notes on the study in general: A shortage of convalescent patients and an absence of early post-infection timepoints characterized the study.

After more than 8 days in culture, the CD4+ T cells were isolated. In the case of this clone: Its target is unknown.

The repertoire was sequenced with immunoSEQ multiplex PCR; TCRdb's copy has only in-frame clones and lacks some. The repertoire holds more than 45,000 clones, with 70% to 80% as singletons. The V gene's germline CDR1 is SGHNT and CDR2 YYREEE (reference sequence). This CDR3 contains 18 residues. The V segment lost 1 base and the J segment 1 base; nucleotides outside the gene matches: 6. The V call is TRBV5-4, the J call TRBJ2-1; TRBD2 matches 12 bases. This TCR derives from a human donor who had a prior SARS-CoV-2 infection. The sample was CD4+ T cells from PBMCs cultured without peptide, taken before COVID-19 vaccination. CDR3 loop: CASSLLAGGPGSYNEQFF. The DNA of the CDR3 is TGTGCCAGCAGCTTGCTAGCGGGGGGGCCGGGGTCCTACAATGAGCAGTTCTTC.